Each of the 5 T cell receptor beta chains below was sequenced from the same sample in a study of radiation and T cells in renal cell carcinoma. This table comes from immunoSEQ multiplex PCR, and its TCRdb copy is limited to in-frame clones, with some not included. The profile shows some 70,000 clones, more than 75% of them singletons. Indicated time point: blood 2 weeks post-SBRT. As to treatment: 15 Gy SBRT to primary tumor, nephrectomy 4 weeks later. Sequencing used blood, obtained from a patient whose treatment included radiotherapy and nephrectomy. The source of these receptors is a man in his sixties with renal cell carcinoma.

In its sample, this clone was seen a few times. This chain links TRBV18 with TRBJ2-1; D possibly uses TRBD1 or TRBD2 (5 bases each). CDR1 KGHSH and CDR2 LQKENI come from the germline V gene. Trimming removed 3 bases at V and 12 bases at J, with 21 bases between. This CDR3 has 15 residues. The CDR3 protein is CASSPFADRGQGQFF. The CDR3 DNA is TGTGCCAGCTCACCGTTCGCCGACCGGGGCCAGGGGCAGTTCTTC.

This clone was found once. The DNA of the CDR3 is TGTGCCAGCAGCCCAGCCCTAGGGGCCAAAAACATTCAGTACTTC. It yields the protein CASSPALGAKNIQYF. The chain recombines TRBV4-2 with TRBJ2-4; D is undetermined. CDR3 size: 15 residues. Germline CDR1 LGHNA, CDR2 YNFKEQ. Between the trimmed V and J ends, which lost 4 bases and 1 base, there was a span of 11 bases.

The chain recombines TRBV7-3 with TRBJ2-7; possible D gene TRBD2, 6 bases. Germline V lookup: CDR1 SGHTA, CDR2 FQGTGA. This CDR3 comprises 16 residues. Trimming pared 2 bases from V and 2 bases from J, leaving 16 bases between. The CDR3 here is CASSLGPGAETYEQYF. Here the CDR3 DNA reads TGTGCCAGCAGCTTAGGGCCGGGAGCGGAAACCTACGAGCAGTACTTC.

This chain joins TRBV2 and TRBJ2-1, with D perhaps assigned TRBD1 or TRBD2 (5 bases each). This CDR3 is 13 amino acids long. V lost 6 bases to trimming and J lost 6 bases, with 12 bases between them. Germline V gene lookup returns CDR1 SNHLY and CDR2 FYNNEI. CDR3 coding DNA: TGTGCCAGCAGCCCGGGGCAGTCCAATGAGCAGTTCTTC. It specifies CASSPGQSNEQFF.

V gene TRBV5-1 combines with J gene TRBJ2-3; D is unresolved. CDR3 length: 15 residues. From germline, CDR1 is SGHRS and CDR2 YFSETQ. Trimming took off 4 bases at V and 0 bases at J, with 12 bases between the two ends. The CDR3 protein is CASSPLGPSTDTQYF. In DNA, the CDR3 is TGCGCCAGCAGCCCCCTTGGACCTAGCACAGATACGCAGTATTTT.